Below are 20 T cell receptor beta chains sequenced from a single sample in a study of a mutant IDH1 vaccine in newly diagnosed glioma (dated by TCRdb to 2020 to 2022). The antigens these receptors bind are not known. Receptors were amplified or captured by the immunoSEQ multiplex PCR assay. What TCRdb holds here is the immuneACCESS table cut down to in-frame rearrangements. Part of the clones is not present; checked against another copy, under half of the missing clones reflect an unresolved V gene, and the others are unexplained. In this sample the table shows 75,000 to 95,000 clones, 89% of which occur a single time. The ten largest clones take up 0.7% to 0.95% of the sample. This sample's time point label indicates: week 47, end of study. Every vaccine dose consisted of 300 ug of a 20-mer mutant IDH1 peptide in Montanide, administered subcutaneously together with topical imiquimod. The sequences come from PBMCs, collected from a glioma patient whose treatment included an IDH1 peptide vaccine. These TCRs come from a woman aged 50 to 65 with glioma.

This rearrangement joins TRBV25-1 to TRBJ1-2; the D gene is possibly TRBD1 (6 bases). CDR3 length equals 13 residues. V lost 7 bases to trimming and J lost 1 base, with 10 bases between them. CDR1 and CDR2 from the germline V gene are MGHDK and SYGVNS. Here the CDR3 reads CASTSGVNYGYTF. In DNA, the CDR3 is TGTGCCAGCACCTCAGGGGTTAACTATGGCTACACCTTC.

The genes are TRBV5-1 and TRBJ2-3; perhaps D is TRBD1 or TRBD2 (5 bases each). The CDR3 covers 11 residues. V was trimmed by 6 bases and J by 7 bases, leaving 9 bases between them. CDR1 is SGHRS and CDR2 is YFSETQ in the germline V gene. The CDR3 DNA reads as TGCGCCAGCACCTGGGGGAATACGCAGTATTTT. Its protein is CASTWGNTQYF.

V gene TRBV7-9 combines with J gene TRBJ2-5; TRBD1 aligns across 10 bases. With 5 bases clipped from V and 4 bases from J, the junction kept 7 bases outside the gene matches. CDR3 length: 15 residues. From germline, CDR1 is SEHNR and CDR2 FQNEAQ (reference sequence). CDR3 region: CASSARQGAGETQYF. The CDR3 nucleotides read TGTGCCAGCAGCGCGAGACAGGGGGCAGGAGAGACCCAGTACTTC.

The CDR3 spells CASSRAGLPHSGANVLTF. DNA of the CDR3: TGTGCCAGCAGCCGGGCCGGGCTGCCTCACTCTGGGGCCAACGTCCTGACTTTC. The rearrangement uses TRBV5-6 and TRBJ2-6; D call uncertain. V shed 4 bases and J shed 0 bases, with 17 bases lying between them. The germline gives CDR1 SGHDT, CDR2 YYEEEE. This CDR3 comprises 18 residues.

The V and J genes are TRBV19 and TRBJ2-7, with D maybe TRBD2 (5 bases). Germline V gives CDR1 LNHDA, CDR2 SQIVND (reference sequence). V lost 4 bases and J lost 3, with 19 bases in between. The CDR3 length is 16 residues. CDR3 protein: CASSKGFVTEGYEQYF. CDR3 DNA: TGTGCCAGTAGTAAAGGGTTCGTAACCGAGGGCTACGAGCAGTACTTC.

Only one count was recorded for this clone. The chain links TRBV10-3 to TRBJ1-5, with D possibly TRBD1 on 6 matching bases. CDR1 is ENHRY, CDR2 SYGVKD, per germline. V lost 0 bases and J 9 bases, leaving 21 bases between the germline ends. The CDR3 is 17 amino acids. CDR3 region: CAISESKGQRRIGPQHF. CDR3 sequence (DNA): TGTGCCATCAGTGAGTCGAAAGGACAGCGTAGGATTGGGCCCCAGCATTTT.

This clone is a singleton in its sample. The rearrangement uses TRBV9 and TRBJ1-2, with 10 nucleotides matching TRBD1. With V trimmed by 3 bases and J by 8 bases, 7 bases remained unmatched. Germline values: CDR1 SGDLS, CDR2 YYNGEE. The CDR3 spans 14 residues. This CDR3 reads CASSDSRDRGGYTF. The CDR3 nucleotides read TGTGCCAGCAGCGACTCCCGGGACAGGGGCGGCTACACCTTC.

V and J are TRBV4-1 and TRBJ1-5; no clear D. CDR1 is MGHRA and CDR2 is YSYEKL in the germline V gene. Deletions cut 0 bases from V and 3 bases from J, with 12 bases between. The CDR3 has 16 residues. CDR3 DNA: TGCGCCAGCAGCCAAGAGGGCAGAAACTTCAATCAGCCCCAGCATTTT. It encodes CASSQEGRNFNQPQHF.

Only a few counts were recorded for this clone. The gene calls are TRBV7-9 and TRBJ1-1; no clear D. The germline V gene has CDR1 SEHNR and CDR2 FQNEAQ (reference sequence). This CDR3 contains 9 residues. V lost 4 bases, J lost 11 bases, and 5 bases lay in between. DNA for the CDR3: TGTGCCAGCAGCTACCCCGCTTTCTTT. As protein: CASSYPAFF.

The chain uses TRBV5-4 and TRBJ1-1, with D uncertain. V was shortened by 6 bases and J by 1 base, with 10 bases between the two germline ends. CDR3 size: 13 residues. CDR1 and CDR2 from the germline V gene are SGHNT and YYREEE (reference sequence). CDR3 amino acids: CASNLHPNTEAFF. The CDR3 DNA is TGTGCCAGCAACCTACACCCGAACACTGAAGCTTTCTTT. Drawing the rest from reference TRBV5-4 and TRBJ1-1, the complete variable domain is ETGVTQSPTHLIKTRGQQVTLRCSSQSGHNTVSWYQQALGQGPQFIFQYYREEENGRGNFPPRFSGLQFPNYSSELNVNALELDDSALYLCASNLHPNTEAFFGQGTRLTVV.

The chain recombines TRBV30 with TRBJ2-3, with 10 positions matching TRBD2. The V gene's germline CDR1 is GTSNPN and CDR2 SVGIG (reference sequence). After removal of 8 bases from V and 4 bases from J, the junction contained 15 bases not matched to a gene. The length of the CDR3 is 16 residues. The CDR3 DNA reads TGTGCCGGGAACAACGATCAGCGGGAGGGTGCAGATACGCAGTATTTT. Amino acid sequence: CAGNNDQREGADTQYF.

A few counts support this clone. CDR3 nucleotides: TGTGCCAGCACCCCGACAGGCTCCTACGAGCAGTACTTC. Its translation is CASTPTGSYEQYF. The chain links TRBV27 to TRBJ2-7; maybe TRBD1 (6 bases). CDR1 and CDR2 (germline): MNHEY, SMNVEV (reference sequence). Trimming left V 7 bases short and J 0 bases short, with 10 bases between. This CDR3 is 13 amino acids long.

V usage is TRBV10-3 and J usage is TRBJ2-7, with D possibly TRBD2 on 6 matching bases. This CDR3 region has 13 residues. V was clipped by 10 bases and J by 0 bases, with 13 bases between them. CDR1 and CDR2 from the germline V gene are ENHRY and SYGVKD. The CDR3 nucleotides are TGTGCCACCGGGACTCCAAGCTCCTACGAGCAGTACTTC. It is translated as CATGTPSSYEQYF.

DNA of the CDR3: TGTGCCAGCAGCGCATCAGATTGGGGTGAGACCCAGTACTTC. Translating it yields CASSASDWGETQYF. The J gene is TRBJ2-5, the V gene TRBV11-2; D not certain. Germline loops: CDR1 SGHAT, CDR2 FQNNGV. The CDR3 is 14 residues long. The V end lost 5 bases, the J end lost 5 bases, and 15 bases lay between the germline ends.

The chain combines TRBV9 with TRBJ2-7; D not certain. V was shortened by 0 bases and J by 2 bases, with 9 bases between the two germline ends. The CDR3 covers 14 residues. Looked up from germline, CDR1 is SGDLS and CDR2 is YYNGEE. As DNA, the CDR3 is TGTGCCAGCAGCGTAGACCACGGCCCCTACGAGCAGTACTTC. Residues: CASSVDHGPYEQYF.

The CDR3 reads CASSGGGRASGELFF. Here the CDR3 DNA reads TGCGCCAGCAGTGGGGGTGGCAGGGCGTCCGGGGAGCTGTTTTTT. The rearrangement joins TRBV10-1 to TRBJ2-2, with a tentative D call TRBD1 (5 bases). The CDR3 is 15 amino acids. CDR1 and CDR2 from the germline V gene are WNHNN and SYGVQD (reference sequence). The V end was cut by 4 bases, the J end by 6 bases, with 15 bases between.

The chain uses TRBV28 and TRBJ2-3, with 12 bases matching TRBD1. The CDR3 is 16 amino acids. Germline loops: CDR1 MDHEN, CDR2 SYDVKM. The ends lost 5 bases at V and 4 bases at J; junction bases unmatched: 7. The CDR3: CASSHPGQGAADTQYF. CDR3 in DNA: TGTGCCAGCAGTCACCCGGGACAGGGGGCCGCAGATACGCAGTATTTT.

The rearrangement uses TRBV11-1 and TRBJ2-1; 7 positions match TRBD2. The CDR3 is made up of 14 amino acids. The trim removed 2 bases at V and 8 bases at J, leaving 6 bases unmatched. Germline CDR1 is SGHAT and CDR2 is FQDESV (reference sequence). CDR3 coding DNA: TGTGCCAGCAGCTTAAGAGTTAGCGGGTATGAGCAGTTCTTC. Protein sequence: CASSLRVSGYEQFF.

The chain has TRBV30 and TRBJ2-6, with D perhaps TRBD1 (6 bases). The CDR3 is made up of 16 amino acids. Germline assignment: CDR1 GTSNPN and CDR2 SVGIG (reference sequence). Deletions cut 1 base from V and 0 bases from J, with 10 bases between. The CDR3 DNA sequence: TGTGCCTGGAGTGGAGGGGGATTCTCTGGGGCCAACGTCCTGACTTTC. Residues: CAWSGGGFSGANVLTF.

This clone was seen more than once but under ten times. The J gene is TRBJ2-7, the V gene TRBV7-2; 10 bases line up with TRBD1. This CDR3 comprises 15 residues. Germline CDR1 reads SGHTA; CDR2 reads FQGNSA. The J segment lost 2 bases and the V segment lost 5 bases, leaving 6 bases of the junction unmatched. The CDR3 protein is CASSRGQGIPYEQYF. The CDR3 bases are TGTGCCAGCAGCCGGGGACAGGGGATCCCCTACGAGCAGTACTTC.